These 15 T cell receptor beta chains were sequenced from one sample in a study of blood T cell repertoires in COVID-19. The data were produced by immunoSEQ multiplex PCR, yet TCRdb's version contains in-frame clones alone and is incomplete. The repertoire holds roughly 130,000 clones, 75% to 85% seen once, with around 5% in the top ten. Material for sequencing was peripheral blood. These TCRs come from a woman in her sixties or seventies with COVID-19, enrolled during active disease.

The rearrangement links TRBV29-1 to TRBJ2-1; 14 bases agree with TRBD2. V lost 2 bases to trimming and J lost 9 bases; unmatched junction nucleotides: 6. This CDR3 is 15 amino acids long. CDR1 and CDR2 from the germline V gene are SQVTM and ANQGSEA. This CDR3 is CSVEKGLAGGGEQFF. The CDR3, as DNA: TGCAGCGTTGAAAAAGGACTAGCGGGGGGTGGTGAGCAGTTCTTC.

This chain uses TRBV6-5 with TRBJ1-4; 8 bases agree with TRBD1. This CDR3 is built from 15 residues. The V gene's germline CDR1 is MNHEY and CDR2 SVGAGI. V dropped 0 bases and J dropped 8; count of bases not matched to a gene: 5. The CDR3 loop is CASSYSSRGREKLFF. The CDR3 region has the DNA TGTGCCAGCAGTTACTCGAGCAGGGGGCGGGAAAAACTGTTTTTT.

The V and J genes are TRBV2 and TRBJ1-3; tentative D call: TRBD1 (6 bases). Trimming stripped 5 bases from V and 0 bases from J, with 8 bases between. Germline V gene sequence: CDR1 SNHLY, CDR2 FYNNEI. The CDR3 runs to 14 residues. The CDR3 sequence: CASSTGFSGNTIYF. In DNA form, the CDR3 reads TGTGCCAGCAGTACAGGGTTCTCTGGAAACACCATATATTTT.

For the CDR3, the DNA is TGCGCCAGCAGTTGGGACAGCAGTACCCCCTACGAGCAGTACTTC. It yields the protein CASSWDSSTPYEQYF. The chain uses TRBV5-1 and TRBJ2-7; TRBD1 agrees at 7 bases. The CDR3 is made up of 15 amino acids. The V segment lost 5 bases and the J segment 2 bases; nucleotides outside the gene matches: 10. Germline V gives CDR1 SGHRS, CDR2 YFSETQ.

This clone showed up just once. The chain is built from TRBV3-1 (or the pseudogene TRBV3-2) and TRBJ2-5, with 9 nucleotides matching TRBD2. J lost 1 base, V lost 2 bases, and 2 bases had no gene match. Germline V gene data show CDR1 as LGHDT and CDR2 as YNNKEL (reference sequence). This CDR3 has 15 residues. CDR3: CASSQRRGGQETQYF. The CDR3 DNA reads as TGTGCCAGCAGCCAAAGGCGGGGGGGCCAAGAGACCCAGTACTTC.

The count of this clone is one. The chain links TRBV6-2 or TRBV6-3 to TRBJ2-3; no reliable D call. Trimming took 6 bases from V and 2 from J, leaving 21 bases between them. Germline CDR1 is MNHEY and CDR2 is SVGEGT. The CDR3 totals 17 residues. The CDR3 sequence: CASSPPDQAYDTDTQYF. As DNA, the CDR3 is TGTGCCAGCAGCCCACCAGACCAAGCGTATGACACAGATACGCAGTATTTT.

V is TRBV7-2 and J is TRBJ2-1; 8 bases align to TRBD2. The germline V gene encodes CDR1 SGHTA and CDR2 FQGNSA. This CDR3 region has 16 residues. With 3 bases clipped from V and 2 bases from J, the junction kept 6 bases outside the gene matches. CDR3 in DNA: TGTGCCAGCAGCTTGCCGGGGCGGGGGGCCTACAATGAGCAGTTCTTC. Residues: CASSLPGRGAYNEQFF.

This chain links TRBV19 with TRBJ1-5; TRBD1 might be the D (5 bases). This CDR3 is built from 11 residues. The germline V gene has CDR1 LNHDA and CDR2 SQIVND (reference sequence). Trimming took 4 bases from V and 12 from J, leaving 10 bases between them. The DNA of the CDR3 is TGTGCCAGTAGTAGGGGGACTGTCCAGCATTTT. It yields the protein CASSRGTVQHF.

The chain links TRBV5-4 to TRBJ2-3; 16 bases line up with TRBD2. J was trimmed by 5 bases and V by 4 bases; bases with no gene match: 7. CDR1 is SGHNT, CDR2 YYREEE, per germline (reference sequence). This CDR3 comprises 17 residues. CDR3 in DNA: TGTGCCAGCAGCCTAGGGACTAGCGGGGGGGCCCTAGATACGCAGTATTTT. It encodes CASSLGTSGGALDTQYF.

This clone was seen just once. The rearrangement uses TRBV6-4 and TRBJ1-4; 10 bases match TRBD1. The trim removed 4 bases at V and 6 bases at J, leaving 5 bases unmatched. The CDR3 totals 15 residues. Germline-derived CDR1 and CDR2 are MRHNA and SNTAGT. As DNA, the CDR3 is TGTGCCAGCAGTGCGACAGGGGGCGGAGATGAAAAACTGTTTTTT. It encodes CASSATGGGDEKLFF.

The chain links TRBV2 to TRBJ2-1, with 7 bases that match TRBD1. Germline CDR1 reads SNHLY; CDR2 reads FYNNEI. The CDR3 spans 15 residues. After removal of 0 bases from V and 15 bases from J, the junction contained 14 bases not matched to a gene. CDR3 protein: CASSEALQEAGGRFF. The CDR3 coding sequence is TGTGCCAGCAGTGAAGCGCTTCAGGAGGCAGGGGGTCGGTTCTTC.

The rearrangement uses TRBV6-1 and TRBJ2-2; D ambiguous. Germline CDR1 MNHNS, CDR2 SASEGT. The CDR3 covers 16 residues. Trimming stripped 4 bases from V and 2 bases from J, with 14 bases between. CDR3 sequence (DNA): TGTGCCAGCAGTGCACTGACCCGGGTCAACACCGGGGAGCTGTTTTTT. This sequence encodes CASSALTRVNTGELFF.

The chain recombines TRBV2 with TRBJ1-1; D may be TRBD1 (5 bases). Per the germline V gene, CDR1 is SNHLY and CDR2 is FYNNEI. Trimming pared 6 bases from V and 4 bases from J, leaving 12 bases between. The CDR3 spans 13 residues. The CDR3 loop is CASSQGEGTEAFF. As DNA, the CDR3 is TGTGCCAGCAGCCAAGGGGAGGGCACTGAAGCTTTCTTT.

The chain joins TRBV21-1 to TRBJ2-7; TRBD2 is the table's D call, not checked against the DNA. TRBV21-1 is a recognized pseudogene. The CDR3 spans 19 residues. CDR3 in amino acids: CASSKSGDPGRNGSYEQYF. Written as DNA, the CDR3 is TGTGCCAGCAGCAAAAGCGGGGATCCAGGGCGAAACGGCTCCTACGAGCAGTACTTC.

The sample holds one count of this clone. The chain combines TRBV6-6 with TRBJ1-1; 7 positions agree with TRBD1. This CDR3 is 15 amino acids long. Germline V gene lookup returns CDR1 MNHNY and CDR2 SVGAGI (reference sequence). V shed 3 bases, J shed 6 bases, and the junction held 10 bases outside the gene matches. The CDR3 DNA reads TGTGCCAGCAGTTATAGTGACAGGGTCTCTTCTGAAGCTTTCTTT. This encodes CASSYSDRVSSEAFF.